Sequencing of this T cell receptor beta chain was carried out in a study of blood T cell repertoires in COVID-19 (dated by TCRdb to about 2020). Concerning the study at large: Samples from collaborators originated in the United States, Italy and Spain and spanned both the acute and convalescent phases of COVID-19. The sample metadata nearly always contained a de-identified subject ID, COVID-19 status, age in years and sex. Deeply sampled blood TCRbeta repertoires from subjects exposed to, actively infected with, or recovered from COVID-19 were included in the dataset. The repertoires were released in a freely available public database intended as a resource for research on the immune response to SARS-CoV-2. The material from the prospective study consisted of cDNA or gDNA derived from T cells, B-cell-depleted T cells, or PBMCs. Where available, HLA class I and class II types were obtained from metadata supplied by the sample provider rather than from assay-based typing. Samples came from the ongoing ImmuneRACE study (first 160 participants) plus 1,254 subjects from 6 global collaborators.

V sheds 1 base and J sheds 3 bases, leaving 19 bases between their ends. CDR1 and CDR2, per the germline V gene, are SGHVS and FQNEAQ. The CDR3 has 17 amino acids, counting the end cysteine and phenylalanine. The sequence is cut down to CDR3 DNA, 51 bases in frame from base 1. TCRbeta CDR3 regions were amplified from genomic DNA by means of the immunoSEQ Assay, a bias-controlled multiplex PCR. On the study's bioinformatics: Within the assay, amplification of reference gene primers was used to estimate how many nucleated cells each sample contained. To quantify the absolute abundance of each unique TCRbeta CDR3 rearrangement, sequence reads were collapsed and filtered. For each sample, productive Simpson clonality was calculated as the square root of Simpson's diversity index over productive rearrangements. TCRdb limited this immuneACCESS table to in-frame rearrangements with V and J called. A share of clones is missing; checked studies link under half to unresolved V genes, and the rest is unexplained. The DNA gave D and trimming, while V, J and clone size come from that table. The sample table shows some 300,000 clones, and roughly 90% are seen once. 3.9% of the sample lies in the top ten.

Enrolling through a virtual design, the prospective study's participants ranged in age from roughly 18 to 90 years and lived across about two dozen United States geographic areas. In the prospective study, cohorts were assigned on the basis of participant-reported clinical history obtained from a screening survey and a study questionnaire. Exposed participants had been in contact, within 2 weeks of entering the study, with a person who had a PCR-confirmed or clinician-diagnosed case of COVID-19. Each participant in the prospective study had whole blood, serum and a nasopharyngeal or oropharyngeal swab collected by mobile phlebotomists. Participants in the prospective study had the option to provide additional blood draws and questionnaires over a 2-month period. Blood samples from the prospective study were shipped frozen or at room temperature prior to DNA extraction. General findings and caveats noted by the study authors: Clinical and demographic metadata were provided uncurated, with the amount varying by source and participant.

As to this clone: Its antigen remains undetermined. Qualities for individual bases were not recorded, and no much larger clone is one base off.

The chain is encoded by TRBV7-8 joined to TRBJ2-7; tentative D gene TRBD2, with 6 bases matching. Sequencing input: PBMCs or T cells enriched from blood (not recorded which). The TCR originated in a woman aged 25-40 years who had been exposed to COVID-19. The CDR3 corresponds to CASSLGRRGPLSYEQYF. The nucleotides read TGTGCCAGCAGCTTAGGCCGGAGGGGACCGCTAAGCTACGAGCAGTACTTC. Where the CDR3 stops, the reference TRBV7-8 and TRBJ2-7 genes take over; the full variable domain is GAGVSQSPRYKVAKRGQDVALRCDPISGHVSLFWYQQALGQGPEFLTYFQNEAQLDKSGLPSDRFFAERPEGSVSTLKIQRTQQEDSAVYLCASSLGRRGPLSYEQYFGPGTRLTVT.